Presented here are 23 T cell receptor beta chains from one specimen sequenced in a study of blood T cell repertoires in COVID-19. TCRdb keeps only in-frame clones here, not all; method: immunoSEQ multiplex PCR. The sample carries about 670,000 clones, about 87% recorded once. Sequencing was done on a sample of peripheral blood. These receptors were taken from a woman younger than 30 with acute or convalescent COVID-19.

The chain employs TRBV19 and TRBJ2-5, with no clear D. V was clipped by 1 base and J by 2 bases, with 11 bases between them. The CDR3 has 15 amino acids. Germline assignment: CDR1 LNHDA and CDR2 SQIVND (reference sequence). CDR3 protein: CASSIVPTPQETQYF. The CDR3 bases are TGTGCCAGTAGTATAGTCCCGACACCTCAAGAGACCCAGTACTTC. The full variable domain, its missing parts supplied by reference TRBV19 and TRBJ2-5, is DGGITQSPKYLFRKEGQNVTLSCEQNLNHDAMYWYRQDPGQGLRLIYYSQIVNDFQKGDIAEGYSVSREKKESFPLTVTSAQKNPTAFYLCASSIVPTPQETQYFGPGTRLLVL.

About this clone itself: The same CDR3 arises from other DNA sequences in this sample as well. The chain joins TRBV6-4 to TRBJ1-1, with 10 bases aligning to TRBD1. The CDR3 has 14 residues. The junction had 1 base not matched to a gene; V was cut back by 2 bases and J by 4 bases. Per germline, CDR1 MRHNA and CDR2 SNTAGT. DNA for the CDR3: TGTGCCAGCAGTGACGGACAGGGGGGCACTGAAGCTTTCTTT. Translated: CASSDGQGGTEAFF.

The V call is TRBV19, the J call TRBJ1-1; perhaps TRBD1 as D (6 bases). Looked up from germline, CDR1 is LNHDA and CDR2 is SQIVND (reference sequence). This CDR3 is built from 14 residues. Trimming shortened V by 7 bases and J by 5 bases, and 17 bases separated the two germline ends. CDR3 coding DNA: TGTGCCAGTATCGGACCAACAGGGCAGACTGAAGCTTTCTTT. Translating gives CASIGPTGQTEAFF.

CDR3 DNA sequence: TGCAGCGTTGGGGGCCGGGTTATCGAAGCTTTCTTT. As protein: CSVGGRVIEAFF. The rearrangement uses TRBV29-1 and TRBJ1-1; D possibly corresponds to TRBD1 (5 bases). The CDR3 sequence is 12 residues long. Germline CDR1 reads SQVTM; CDR2 reads ANQGSEA. With 4 bases removed from V and 8 bases from J, the gap between germline ends came to 14 bases.

This clone appeared once. The chain has TRBV4-1 and TRBJ1-6; no clear D gene. Germline V gene data show CDR1 as MGHRA and CDR2 as YSYEKL. The CDR3 is made up of 16 amino acids. Trimming removed 0 bases from V and 5 bases from J, with 11 bases in between. The CDR3 nucleotides are TGCGCCAGCAGCCAAGACCAACTGTTTGATAATTCACCCCTCCACTTT. It is translated as CASSQDQLFDNSPLHF.

The chain links TRBV7-2 to TRBJ1-3; TRBD1 matches at 9 bases. This CDR3 spans 15 amino acids. J lost 4 bases, V lost 3 bases, and 4 bases had no gene match. Germline V gene sequence: CDR1 SGHTA, CDR2 FQGNSA. The CDR3 protein is CASSFGTGRGNTIYF. The CDR3 DNA sequence: TGTGCCAGCAGCTTTGGGACAGGGAGAGGAAACACCATATATTTT.

V and J are TRBV19 and TRBJ2-5; TRBD2 might be the D (6 bases). The CDR3 is 16 amino acids. V was cut by 4 bases and J by 5 bases, with 20 bases left in between. Germline V CDR1 and CDR2: LNHDA, SQIVND (reference sequence). Here the CDR3 DNA reads TGTGCCAGTAGTACGTTGGGACTCCTGGGGCAGGAGACCCAGTACTTC. It specifies CASSTLGLLGQETQYF.

V usage is TRBV18 and J usage is TRBJ1-6; TRBD1 matches 8 bases. Germline values: CDR1 KGHSH, CDR2 LQKENI. The CDR3 is 15 residues long. With V trimmed by 3 bases and J by 9 bases, 7 bases remained unmatched. CDR3: CASSPMTGVGSPLHF. CDR3 nucleotide sequence: TGTGCCAGCTCACCTATGACAGGGGTGGGTTCACCCCTCCACTTT. The entire variable domain, with the rest obtained from reference TRBV18 and TRBJ1-6, is as follows: NAGVMQNPRHLVRRRGQEARLRCSPMKGHSHVYWYRQLPEEGLKFMVYLQKENIIDESGMPKERFSAEFPKEGPSILRIQQVVRGDSAAYFCASSPMTGVGSPLHFGNGTRLTVT.

The rearrangement uses TRBV6-2 or TRBV6-3 and TRBJ1-2; D is uncertain. The germline V gene encodes CDR1 MNHEY and CDR2 SVGEGT. The length of the CDR3 is 15 residues. Between the trimmed V and J ends, which lost 0 bases and 6 bases, there was a span of 14 bases. Written as DNA, the CDR3 is TGTGCCAGCAGTTACTCAGTTAAGGACGGGAATGGCTACACCTTC. It specifies CASSYSVKDGNGYTF.

The V call is TRBV7-9, the J call TRBJ2-3; 7 nucleotides agree with TRBD1. CDR3 size: 15 residues. From germline, CDR1 is SEHNR and CDR2 FQNEAQ (reference sequence). The junction had 7 bases not matched to a gene; V was cut back by 5 bases and J by 2 bases. The CDR3, as DNA: TGTGCCAGCAGCGGCCCCGGGACAGCCACAGATACGCAGTATTTT. Translated: CASSGPGTATDTQYF.

In nucleotides, the CDR3 is TGTGCCAGCAGTTGGGGACAGGGGCCTTTTAATGAAAAACTGTTTTTT. Encoded protein: CASSWGQGPFNEKLFF. The V and J genes are TRBV6-5 and TRBJ1-4; 10 bases are shared with TRBD1. V lost 4 bases to trimming and J lost 4 bases; unmatched junction nucleotides: 6. Germline values: CDR1 MNHEY, CDR2 SVGAGI. The CDR3 consists of 16 residues.

CDR3: CASSKGRVLKVNEQFF. CDR3 nucleotides: TGTGCCAGCAGTAAGGGGCGCGTTCTAAAGGTCAATGAGCAGTTCTTC. V gene TRBV6-2 or TRBV6-3 combines with J gene TRBJ2-1, with a weak D call TRBD1 (5 bases). Between the trimmed V and J ends, which lost 5 bases and 6 bases, there was a span of 20 bases. CDR3 length equals 16 residues. CDR1 and CDR2 (germline): MNHEY, SVGEGT.

The chain joins TRBV5-1 to TRBJ2-3; 13 nucleotides line up with TRBD2. The CDR3 has 16 residues. V dropped 2 bases and J dropped 6; count of bases not matched to a gene: 6. Germline V gene data show CDR1 as SGHRS and CDR2 as YFSETQ. In DNA, the CDR3 is TGCGCCAGCAGCTTAACTAGCGGGGGGGCCCGGGATACGCAGTATTTT. Its translation: CASSLTSGGARDTQYF.

The genes are TRBV2 and TRBJ2-3; the match to TRBD2 covers 7 bases. V shed 5 bases and J 1 base; nucleotides not matched to a gene: 6. Germline-derived CDR1 and CDR2 are SNHLY and FYNNEI. This CDR3 spans 15 amino acids. The CDR3 loop reads CASSPLGGGTDTQYF. The CDR3 DNA reads TGTGCCAGCAGTCCCCTGGGAGGGGGCACAGATACGCAGTATTTT.

The chain employs TRBV2 and TRBJ1-1, with 7 bases fitting TRBD1. The CDR3 consists of 13 residues. With 7 bases clipped from V and 4 bases from J, the junction kept 6 bases outside the gene matches. Germline CDR1 and CDR2: SNHLY and FYNNEI. CDR3 sequence reads: CASTAQGVTEAFF. The CDR3 DNA sequence: TGTGCCAGCACCGCGCAGGGGGTCACTGAAGCTTTCTTT.

V usage is TRBV5-6 and J usage is TRBJ1-1; 10 bases agree with TRBD1. Germline lookup yields CDR1 SGHDT and CDR2 YYEEEE. The trim removed 2 bases at V and 4 bases at J, leaving 5 bases unmatched. This CDR3 is built from 15 residues. Here the CDR3 DNA reads TGTGCCAGCAGCTTCGCGGGACAGGGGCTCACTGAAGCTTTCTTT. Residues: CASSFAGQGLTEAFF.

This chain links TRBV7-9 with TRBJ2-1; 8 bases match TRBD1. Germline values: CDR1 SEHNR, CDR2 FQNEAQ (reference sequence). This CDR3 has 15 amino acids. The trim removed 3 bases at V and 9 bases at J, leaving 10 bases unmatched. The CDR3: CASSLGPGGSSEQFF. In nucleotides, the CDR3 is TGTGCCAGCAGCTTGGGGCCAGGGGGCTCGAGTGAGCAGTTCTTC.

The table lists this clone with a few counts. The V and J genes are TRBV24-1 and TRBJ1-1, with D possibly being TRBD1 (5 bases). The CDR3 extends over 16 amino acids. Trimming shortened V by 7 bases and J by 0 bases, and 17 bases separated the two germline ends. Germline V gives CDR1 KGHDR, CDR2 SFDVKD. In DNA form, the CDR3 reads TGTGCCACCAGGCGCGCTAACAGGTCTATGAACACTGAAGCTTTCTTT. Its protein is CATRRANRSMNTEAFF.

This chain uses TRBV5-5 with TRBJ2-1; 10 nucleotides align to TRBD2. The ends lost 4 bases at V and 4 bases at J; junction bases unmatched: 14. CDR3 length: 18 residues. From germline, CDR1 is SGHKS and CDR2 YYEKEE (reference sequence). Here the CDR3 DNA reads TGTGCCAGCAGCACCCGAGAGGTAGCGGGGGGCCGATACAATGAGCAGTTCTTC. Translation: CASSTREVAGGRYNEQFF.

CDR3 residues: CASRHLEDRVKGLFF. The CDR3, as DNA: TGTGCCAGCAGACACTTAGAAGACAGGGTCAAAGGGCTGTTTTTT. J is TRBJ2-2 and V is TRBV7-9; the match to TRBD1 covers 7 bases. Germline CDR1 and CDR2: SEHNR and FQNEAQ (reference sequence). The V and J ends lost 6 bases and 13 bases, in that order; junction bases with no gene match: 17. This CDR3 has 15 amino acids.

The chain links TRBV5-1 to TRBJ1-5, with D perhaps matching TRBD1 (6 bases). The length of the CDR3 is 15 residues. Between the trimmed V and J ends, which lost 2 bases and 7 bases, there was a span of 16 bases. The germline CDR1 and CDR2 sequences are SGHRS and YFSETQ. CDR3 sequence reads: CASSFDRNSLQPQHF. CDR3 coding DNA: TGCGCCAGCAGCTTTGACAGGAACAGTTTGCAGCCCCAGCATTTT.

The rearrangement joins TRBV5-4 to TRBJ1-1, with D unresolved. Germline V gene data show CDR1 as SGHNT and CDR2 as YYREEE (reference sequence). CDR3 length equals 15 residues. The V gene lost 0 bases and the J gene lost 1 base, with 10 bases spanning the gap. CDR3 sequence reads: CASSLGRRPNTEAFF. The CDR3, as DNA: TGTGCCAGCAGCTTGGGGAGGAGGCCGAACACTGAAGCTTTCTTT.

This clone was detected once. The chain uses TRBV5-1 and TRBJ1-6; 8 bases map to TRBD1. CDR3 length equals 17 residues. The junction had 12 bases not matched to a gene; V was cut back by 5 bases and J by 5 bases. Germline values: CDR1 SGHRS, CDR2 YFSETQ. The CDR3 is CASRIDRGGVNNSPLHF. The CDR3 region has the DNA TGCGCCAGCAGGATCGACAGGGGCGGCGTTAATAATTCACCCCTCCACTTT.